The source of this T cell receptor beta chain is a study of OX40 agonist ivuxolimab in advanced cancers. J was trimmed by 4 bases and V by 5 bases; bases with no gene match: 9. In germline, CDR1 is LNHNV, CDR2 YYDKDF (reference sequence). The CDR3 runs to 15 residues. Study-wide points: Relatively little clonal expansion, among the lowest observed, appeared in partial responders at 0.1-3.0 mg/kg. At doses 0.1 to 3.0 mg/kg, CD4+ and CD8+ clones expanded.

Measured with immunoSEQ multiplex PCR; TCRdb has only the in-frame clones, and not every one. The repertoire includes fewer than 60,000 clones, about nine tenths of them detected once, and 14% to 15% sits in the top ten. This clone turned up a few times. The target antigen is unknown. The chain has TRBV15 and TRBJ1-2; TRBD1 matches at 8 bases. The source of this sequence is an adult with an advanced solid tumor such as melanoma, head and neck, liver or kidney cancer. Sequenced material: CD4+ or CD8+ T cells sorted from blood, taken in a trial of the OX40 agonist ivuxolimab. The CDR3 here is CATSPTDRAAYGYTF. The CDR3 DNA follows: TGTGCCACCAGCCCGACGGACAGGGCGGCCTATGGCTACACCTTC.